This T cell receptor beta chain appears in the sequencing data of a study of control samples from healthy donors and cancer patients. With V trimmed by 6 bases and J by 2 bases, 6 bases remained unmatched. Germline V gene lookup returns CDR1 ENHRY and CDR2 SYGVKD. The CDR3 covers 14 residues. Only in-frame clones appear in the TCRdb table, and some are missing; sequencing was by immunoSEQ multiplex PCR. Counted here are about 40,000 clones, 92% occurring once; the ten biggest clones make up 3.6%. This rearrangement joins TRBV10-3 to TRBJ1-2, with 7 positions matching TRBD1. The TCR comes from a woman aged 45 to 65 in good health. The sequenced material came from blood. The CDR3: CAIRGDSRNYGYTF. Here the CDR3 DNA reads TGTGCCATCAGGGGGGACAGTCGAAACTATGGCTACACCTTC.